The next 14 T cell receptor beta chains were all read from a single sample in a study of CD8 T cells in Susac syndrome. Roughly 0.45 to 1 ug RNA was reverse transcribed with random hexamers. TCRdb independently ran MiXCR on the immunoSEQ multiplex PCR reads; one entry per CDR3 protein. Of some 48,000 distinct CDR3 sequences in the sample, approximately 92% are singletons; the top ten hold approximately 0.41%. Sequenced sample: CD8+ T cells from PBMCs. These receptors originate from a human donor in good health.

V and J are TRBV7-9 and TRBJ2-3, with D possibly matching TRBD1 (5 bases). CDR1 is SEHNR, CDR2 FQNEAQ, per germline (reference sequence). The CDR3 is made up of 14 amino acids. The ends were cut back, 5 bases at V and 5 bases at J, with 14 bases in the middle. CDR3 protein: CASSPRAGRDTQYF. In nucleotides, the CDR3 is TGTGCCAGCAGCCCCCGAGCAGGGCGAGATACGCAGTATTTT.

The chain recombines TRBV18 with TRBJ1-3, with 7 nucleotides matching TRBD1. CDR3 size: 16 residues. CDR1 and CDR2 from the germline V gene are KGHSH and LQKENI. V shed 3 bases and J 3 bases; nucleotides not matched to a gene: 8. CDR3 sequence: CASSPDRPGRGNTIYF. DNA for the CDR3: TGTGCCAGCTCACCGGACAGGCCCGGGCGTGGAAACACCATATATTTT.

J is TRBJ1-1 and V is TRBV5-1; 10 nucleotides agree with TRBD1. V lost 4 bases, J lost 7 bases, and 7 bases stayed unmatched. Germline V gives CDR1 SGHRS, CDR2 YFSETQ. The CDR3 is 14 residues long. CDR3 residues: CASSGDRGEGEAFF. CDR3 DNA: TGCGCCAGCAGCGGGGACAGGGGCGAGGGTGAAGCTTTCTTT.

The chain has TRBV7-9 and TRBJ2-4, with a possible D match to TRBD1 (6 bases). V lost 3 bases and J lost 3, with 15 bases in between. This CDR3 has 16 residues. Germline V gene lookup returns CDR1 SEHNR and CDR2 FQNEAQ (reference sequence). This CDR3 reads CASSFRSRGSKNIQYF. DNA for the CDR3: TGTGCCAGCAGCTTTCGGTCTAGGGGGAGCAAAAACATTCAGTACTTC.

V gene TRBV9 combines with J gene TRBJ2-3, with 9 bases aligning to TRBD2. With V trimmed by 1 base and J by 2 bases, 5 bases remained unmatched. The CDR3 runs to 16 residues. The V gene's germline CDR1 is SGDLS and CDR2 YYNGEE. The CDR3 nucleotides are TGTGCCAGCAGCGTATCCCTAGCGGGGCTCACAGATACGCAGTATTTT. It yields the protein CASSVSLAGLTDTQYF.

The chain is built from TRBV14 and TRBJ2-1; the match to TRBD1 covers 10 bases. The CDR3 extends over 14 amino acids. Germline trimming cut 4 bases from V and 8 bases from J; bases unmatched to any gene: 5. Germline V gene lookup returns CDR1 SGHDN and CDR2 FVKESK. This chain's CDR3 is CASSLLTGGYEQFF. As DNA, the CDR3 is TGTGCCAGCAGCCTTTTGACAGGGGGCTATGAGCAGTTCTTC.

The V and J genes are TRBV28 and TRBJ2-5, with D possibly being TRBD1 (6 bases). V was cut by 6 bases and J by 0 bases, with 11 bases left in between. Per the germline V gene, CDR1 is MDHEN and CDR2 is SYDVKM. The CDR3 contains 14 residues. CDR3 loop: CASSPGQNQETQYF. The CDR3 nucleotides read TGTGCCAGCAGCCCCGGACAGAACCAAGAGACCCAGTACTTC.

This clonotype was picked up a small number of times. CDR3 coding DNA: TGTGCCTGGAGAATTCAGGCGTGGACTGAAGCTTTCTTT. Translation gives CAWRIQAWTEAFF. The J gene is TRBJ1-1, the V gene TRBV30, with D unclear. Germline-derived CDR1 and CDR2 are GTSNPN and SVGIG (reference sequence). The CDR3 has 13 amino acids. Trimming pared 3 bases from V and 5 bases from J, leaving 13 bases between.

The CDR3 region has the DNA TGTGCCAGCAGCTTCGGGAGCCATGAGCAGTTCTTC. Translating it yields CASSFGSHEQFF. The V call is TRBV7-9, the J call TRBJ2-1; D may be TRBD2 (6 bases). V was trimmed by 3 bases and J by 8 bases, leaving 8 bases between them. The CDR3 totals 12 residues. Germline CDR1 SEHNR, CDR2 FQNEAQ (reference sequence).

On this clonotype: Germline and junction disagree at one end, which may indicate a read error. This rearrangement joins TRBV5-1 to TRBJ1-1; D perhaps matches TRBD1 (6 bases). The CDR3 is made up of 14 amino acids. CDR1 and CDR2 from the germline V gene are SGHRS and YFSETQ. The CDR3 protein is CASSFDRFFTKAFF. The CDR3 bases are TGCGCCAGCAGCTTTGACAGGTTTTTCACTAAAGCTTTCTTT.

In DNA form, the CDR3 reads TGTGCCAGCAGTTCCGGGACAGGGGTCTACGAGCAGTACTTC. Protein product: CASSSGTGVYEQYF. This rearrangement joins TRBV7-9 to TRBJ2-7; 10 bases fit TRBD1. CDR1 and CDR2 (germline): SEHNR, FQNEAQ (reference sequence). The CDR3 length is 14 residues. The J segment lost 3 bases and the V segment lost 6 bases, leaving 5 bases of the junction unmatched.

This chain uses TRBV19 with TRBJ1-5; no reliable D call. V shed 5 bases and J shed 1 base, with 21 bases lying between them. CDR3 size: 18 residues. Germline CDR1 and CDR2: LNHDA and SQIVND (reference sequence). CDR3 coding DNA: TGTGCCAGTAGTGACATATTACCGTCGGTGGTGAGCAATCAGCCCCAGCATTTT. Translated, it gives CASSDILPSVVSNQPQHF.

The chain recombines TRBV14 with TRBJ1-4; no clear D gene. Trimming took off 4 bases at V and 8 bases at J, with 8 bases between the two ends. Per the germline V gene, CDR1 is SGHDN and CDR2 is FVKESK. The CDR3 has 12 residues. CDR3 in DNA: TGTGCCAGCAGCCCCGGCGGGGAAAAACTGTTTTTT. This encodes CASSPGGEKLFF.

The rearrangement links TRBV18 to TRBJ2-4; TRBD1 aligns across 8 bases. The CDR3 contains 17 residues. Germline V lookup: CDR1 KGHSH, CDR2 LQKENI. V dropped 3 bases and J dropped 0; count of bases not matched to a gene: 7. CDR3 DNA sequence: TGTGCCAGCTCACCGGGACAGGATTCGGTAGCCAAAAACATTCAGTACTTC. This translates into CASSPGQDSVAKNIQYF.